This entry is about one TCR beta chain. Clones were sequenced by immunoSEQ multiplex PCR, and TCRdb holds only the in-frame ones, with some missing. The sample lists 100,000 to 150,000 clones, about 85% seen once, with approximately 6.6% in the top ten. The data stem from a study of blood T cell repertoires in COVID-19. On the study more broadly: From the United States, Italy and Spain came samples of acute and convalescent COVID-19. PBMCs, B-cell-depleted T cells, or T cells were the source of the cDNA or gDNA that made up the material.

V lost 3 bases to trimming and J lost 7 bases; unmatched junction nucleotides: 6. The germline V gene encodes CDR1 SGHVS and CDR2 FNYEAQ. The CDR3 loop spans 15 amino acids. The sequenced material came from peripheral blood. The clonotype was recovered from a man at least 80 years old with active or convalescent COVID-19. The genes are TRBV7-6 and TRBJ2-2; 9 nucleotides match TRBD2. In nucleotides, the CDR3 is TGTGCCAGCAGCTTTCGTAGCGGGAGTGGCGGGGAGCTGTTTTTT. Its translation is CASSFRSGSGGELFF. The variable domain in full, with the rest retrieved from reference TRBV7-6 and TRBJ2-2, is GAGVSQSPRYKVTKRGQDVALRCDPISGHVSLYWYRQALGQGPEFLTYFNYEAQQDKSGLPNDRFSAERPEGSISTLTIQRTEQRDSAMYRCASSFRSGSGGELFFGEGSRLTVL.